This TCR beta chain was sequenced in a study of blood T cell dynamics during melanoma immunotherapy. Study-level background: Standard first-line treatment here was pembrolizumab or nivolumab plus ipilimumab in metastatic melanoma. Study results and limitations: Whether repertoire-driving clones were melanoma-specific could not be determined. A W3 rise in cfDNA rearrangement score marked disease control, not progression.

The assay was immunoSEQ multiplex PCR, and TCRdb's table has in-frame clones only and misses some. Of more than 1,000 clones listed, 81% are singletons. A note on this clone: Its antigen is currently unknown.

The CDR3 covers 17 residues. Germline lookup yields CDR1 SNHLY and CDR2 FYNNEI. The V gene end was trimmed by 0 bases and the J gene end by 2 bases; junction bases not matched to a gene: 6. The time point was: week 3, after first cycle of checkpoint inhibitor. Blood was drawn before treatment and at week 3 after checkpoint blockade. The chain has TRBV2 and TRBJ2-5; 10 bases are shared with TRBD2. The TCR sequence derives from a human donor with melanoma. Sequenced here: cell-free DNA from blood, sampled from a patient treated with checkpoint blockade. Here the CDR3 DNA reads TGTGCCAGCAGTGAAGCTGGGACTAGCGCGGGGCAAGAGACCCAGTACTTC. Translation: CASSEAGTSAGQETQYF. Full variable domain (rest looked up from reference TRBV2 and TRBJ2-5): EPEVTQTPSHQVTQMGQEVILRCVPISNHLYFYWYRQILGQKVEFLVSFYNNEISEKSEIFDDQFSVERPDGSNFTLKIRSTKLEDSAMYFCASSEAGTSAGQETQYFGPGTRLLVL.